This TCR beta chain was sequenced in a study of shared clonotypes between healthy human individuals. About the research overall: With ages of 18 to 49, the donors were a couple of women and three men.

The authors ran the assay at deep level. Assay used: immunoSEQ multiplex PCR; TCRdb lists only in-frame clones, some missing. Seen here are roughly 2,300,000 clones, under 95% observed once, and the top ten hold about 0.36%. Comment on this clone: Antigen specificity is unknown.

Every contributor of samples was a Caucasian grown-up residing in Nashville, Tennessee. Germline V gene lookup returns CDR1 MNHNS and CDR2 SASEGT. Trimming removed 7 bases from V and 14 bases from J, with 16 bases in between. CDR3 length: 11 amino acids. General study findings and limits: Naive CD4 clonotypes overlapped across a handful of donors at approximately 4.5%.

The chain has TRBV6-1 and TRBJ2-3, with D maybe TRBD1 (5 bases). The origin of this receptor is a man aged 18 to 30 in good health. Some clones in this sample may be carry-over from other donors' samples. The sequencing sample was made of naive CD4+ T cells from PBMCs. The sample's subset: CD45RA+ positively selected. CDR3 protein: CASTQGQMGYF. The CDR3 region has the DNA TGTGCCAGCACCCAGGGCCAAATGGGGTATTTT.